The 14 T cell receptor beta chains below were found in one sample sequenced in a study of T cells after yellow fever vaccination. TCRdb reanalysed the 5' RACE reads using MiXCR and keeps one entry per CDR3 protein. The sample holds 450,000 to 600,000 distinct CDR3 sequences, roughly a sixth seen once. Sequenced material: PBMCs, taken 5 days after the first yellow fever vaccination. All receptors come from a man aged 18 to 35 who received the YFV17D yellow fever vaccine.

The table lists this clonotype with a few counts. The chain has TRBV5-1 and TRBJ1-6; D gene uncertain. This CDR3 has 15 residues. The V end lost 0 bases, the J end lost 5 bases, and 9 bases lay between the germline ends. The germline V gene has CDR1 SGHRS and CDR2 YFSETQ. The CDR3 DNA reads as TGCGCCAGCAGCTTGGGGACCAGTCATAATTCACCCCTCCACTTT. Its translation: CASSLGTSHNSPLHF.

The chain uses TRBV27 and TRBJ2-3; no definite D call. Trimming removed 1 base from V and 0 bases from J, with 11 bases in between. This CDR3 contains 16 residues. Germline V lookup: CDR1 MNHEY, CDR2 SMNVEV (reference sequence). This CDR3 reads CASSLFPPYSTDTQYF. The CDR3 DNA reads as TGTGCCAGCAGTTTATTCCCACCCTATAGCACAGATACGCAGTATTTT.

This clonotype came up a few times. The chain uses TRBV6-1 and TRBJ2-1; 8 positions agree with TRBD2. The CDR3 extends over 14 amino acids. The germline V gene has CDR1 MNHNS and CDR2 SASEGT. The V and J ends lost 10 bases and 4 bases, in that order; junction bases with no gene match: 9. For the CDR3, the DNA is TGTGCCACCTACGGGGGGGGGCCATACAATGAGCAGTTCTTC. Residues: CATYGGGPYNEQFF.

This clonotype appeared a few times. The CDR3: CASSPPGTWNTEAFF. CDR3 nucleotide sequence: TGTGCCAGCTCACCACCGGGGACGTGGAACACTGAAGCTTTCTTT. This chain links TRBV18 with TRBJ1-1; D perhaps matches TRBD1 (5 bases). This CDR3 is built from 15 residues. Between the trimmed V and J ends, which lost 0 bases and 1 base, there was a span of 9 bases. The V gene's germline CDR1 is KGHSH and CDR2 LQKENI.

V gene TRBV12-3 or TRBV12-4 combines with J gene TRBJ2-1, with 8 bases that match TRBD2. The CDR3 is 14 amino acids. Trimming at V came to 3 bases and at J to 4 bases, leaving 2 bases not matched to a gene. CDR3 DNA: TGTGCCAGCAGTTTCTCTAGCGGGTACAATGAGCAGTTCTTC. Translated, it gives CASSFSSGYNEQFF.

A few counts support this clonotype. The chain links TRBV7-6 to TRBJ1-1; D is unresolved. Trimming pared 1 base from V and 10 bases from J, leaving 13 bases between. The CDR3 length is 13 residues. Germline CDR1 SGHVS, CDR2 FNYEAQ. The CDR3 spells CASSLDSQSGAFF. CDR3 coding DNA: TGTGCCAGCAGCTTAGATTCCCAAAGCGGAGCTTTCTTT.

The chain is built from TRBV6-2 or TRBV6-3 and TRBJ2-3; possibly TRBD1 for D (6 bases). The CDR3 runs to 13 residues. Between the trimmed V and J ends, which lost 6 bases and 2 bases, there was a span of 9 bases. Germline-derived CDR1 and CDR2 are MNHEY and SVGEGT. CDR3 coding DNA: TGTGCCAGCAGGAGGGGGAACACAGATACGCAGTATTTT. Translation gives CASRRGNTDTQYF.

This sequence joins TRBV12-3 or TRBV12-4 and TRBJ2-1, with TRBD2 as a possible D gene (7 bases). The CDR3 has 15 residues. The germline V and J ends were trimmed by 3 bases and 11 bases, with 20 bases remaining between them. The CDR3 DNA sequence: TGTGCCAGCAGTTTGATCGCGGGGGCCCTGCCTCAGCAGTTCTTC. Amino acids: CASSLIAGALPQQFF.

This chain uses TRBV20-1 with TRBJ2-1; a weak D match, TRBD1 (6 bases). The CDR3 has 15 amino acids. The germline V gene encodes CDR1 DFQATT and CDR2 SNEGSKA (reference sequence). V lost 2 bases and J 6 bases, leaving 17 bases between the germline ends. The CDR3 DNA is TGCAGTGCTAGAATCAGGGACAACTGGGCCAATGAGCAGTTCTTC. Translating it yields CSARIRDNWANEQFF.

The CDR3 DNA is TGTGCCAGCAGCCAATTTAGCGGGGGAAAACCACCCTACGAGCAGTACTTC. Translation: CASSQFSGGKPPYEQYF. The chain employs TRBV3-1 and TRBJ2-7; the match to TRBD2 covers 9 bases. This CDR3 spans 17 amino acids. V lost 2 bases, J lost 2 bases, and 10 bases stayed unmatched. From germline, CDR1 is LGHDT and CDR2 YNNKEL (reference sequence).

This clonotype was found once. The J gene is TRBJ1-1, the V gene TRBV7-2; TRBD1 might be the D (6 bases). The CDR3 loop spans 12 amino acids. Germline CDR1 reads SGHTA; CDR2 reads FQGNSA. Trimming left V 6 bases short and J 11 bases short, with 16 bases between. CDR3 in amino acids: CASSQGQIGAFF. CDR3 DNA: TGTGCCAGCAGTCAAGGACAGATCGGGGCTTTCTTT.

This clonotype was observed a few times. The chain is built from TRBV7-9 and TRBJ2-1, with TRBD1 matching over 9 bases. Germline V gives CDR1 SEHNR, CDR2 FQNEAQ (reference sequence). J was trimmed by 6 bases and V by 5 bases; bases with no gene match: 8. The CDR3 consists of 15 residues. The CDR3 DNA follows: TGTGCCAGCAGCGAAGGACAGGGGCGATTCAATGAGCAGTTCTTC. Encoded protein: CASSEGQGRFNEQFF.

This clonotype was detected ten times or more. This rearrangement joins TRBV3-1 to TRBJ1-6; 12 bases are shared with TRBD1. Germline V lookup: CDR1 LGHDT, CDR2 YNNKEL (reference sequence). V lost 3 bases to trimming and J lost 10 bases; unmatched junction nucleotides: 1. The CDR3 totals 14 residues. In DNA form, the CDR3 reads TGTGCCAGCAGCCAGGGGACAGGGGGCTCACCCCTCCACTTT. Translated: CASSQGTGGSPLHF.

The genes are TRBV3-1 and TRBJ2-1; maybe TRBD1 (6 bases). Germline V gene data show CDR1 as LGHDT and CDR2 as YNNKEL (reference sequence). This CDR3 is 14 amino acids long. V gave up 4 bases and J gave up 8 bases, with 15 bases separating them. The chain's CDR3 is CASSLQTGVYEQFF. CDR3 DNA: TGTGCCAGCAGCCTACAGACAGGCGTGTATGAGCAGTTCTTC.